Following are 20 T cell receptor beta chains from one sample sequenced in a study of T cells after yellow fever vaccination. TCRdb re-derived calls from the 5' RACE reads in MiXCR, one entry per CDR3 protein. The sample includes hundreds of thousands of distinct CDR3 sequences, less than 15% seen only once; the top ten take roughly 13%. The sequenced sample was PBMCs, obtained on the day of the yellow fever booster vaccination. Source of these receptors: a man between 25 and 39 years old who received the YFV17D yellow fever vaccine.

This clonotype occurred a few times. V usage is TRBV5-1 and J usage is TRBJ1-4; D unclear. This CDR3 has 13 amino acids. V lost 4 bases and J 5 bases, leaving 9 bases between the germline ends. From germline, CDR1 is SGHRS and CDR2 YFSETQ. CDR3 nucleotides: TGCGCCAGCAGCGGCGGCGGGAATGAAAAACTGTTTTTT. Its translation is CASSGGGNEKLFF. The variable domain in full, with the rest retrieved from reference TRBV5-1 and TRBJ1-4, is KAGVTQTPRYLIKTRGQQVTLSCSPISGHRSVSWYQQTPGQGLQFLFEYFSETQRNKGNFPGRFSGRQFSNSRSEMNVSTLELGDSALYLCASSGGGNEKLFFGSGTQLSVL.

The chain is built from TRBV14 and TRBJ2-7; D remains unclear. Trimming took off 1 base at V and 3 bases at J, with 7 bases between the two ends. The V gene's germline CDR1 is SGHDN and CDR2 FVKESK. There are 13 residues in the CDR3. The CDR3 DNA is TGTGCCAGCAGCCAAGGTCTGGGCTACGAGCAGTACTTC. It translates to CASSQGLGYEQYF.

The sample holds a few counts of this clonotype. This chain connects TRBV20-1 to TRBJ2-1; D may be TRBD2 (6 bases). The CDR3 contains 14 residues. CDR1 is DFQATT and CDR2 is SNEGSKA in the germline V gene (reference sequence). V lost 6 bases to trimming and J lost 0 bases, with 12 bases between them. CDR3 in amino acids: CSAQVGGSYNEQFF. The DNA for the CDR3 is TGCAGTGCCCAGGTGGGAGGCTCCTACAATGAGCAGTTCTTC.

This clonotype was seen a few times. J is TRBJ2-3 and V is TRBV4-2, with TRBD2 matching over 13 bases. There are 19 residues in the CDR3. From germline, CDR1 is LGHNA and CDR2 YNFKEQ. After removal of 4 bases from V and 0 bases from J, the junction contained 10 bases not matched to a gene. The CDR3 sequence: CASSPRGLAGNPSTDTQYF. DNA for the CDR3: TGTGCCAGCAGCCCCCGGGGACTAGCGGGGAACCCTAGCACAGATACGCAGTATTTT.

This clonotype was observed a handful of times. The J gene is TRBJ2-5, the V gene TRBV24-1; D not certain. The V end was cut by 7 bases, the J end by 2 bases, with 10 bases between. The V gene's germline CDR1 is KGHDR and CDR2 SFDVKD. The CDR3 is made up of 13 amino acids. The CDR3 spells CATRKKGQETQYF. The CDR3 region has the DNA TGTGCCACCAGAAAGAAGGGACAAGAGACCCAGTACTTC.

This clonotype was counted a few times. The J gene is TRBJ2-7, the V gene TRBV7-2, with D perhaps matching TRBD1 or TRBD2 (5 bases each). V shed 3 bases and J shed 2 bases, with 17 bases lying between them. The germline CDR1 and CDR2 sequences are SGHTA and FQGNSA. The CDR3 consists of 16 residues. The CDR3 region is CASSFRGGQGAYEQYF. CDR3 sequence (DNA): TGTGCCAGCAGCTTCCGTGGTGGGCAGGGAGCCTACGAGCAGTACTTC.

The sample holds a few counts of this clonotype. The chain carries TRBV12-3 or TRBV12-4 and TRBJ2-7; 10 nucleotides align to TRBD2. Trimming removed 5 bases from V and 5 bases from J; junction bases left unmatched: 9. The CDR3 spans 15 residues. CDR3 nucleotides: TGTGCCAGCAGTACTCTAGCGGGAGTTTACAACGAGCAGTACTTC. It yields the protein CASSTLAGVYNEQYF.

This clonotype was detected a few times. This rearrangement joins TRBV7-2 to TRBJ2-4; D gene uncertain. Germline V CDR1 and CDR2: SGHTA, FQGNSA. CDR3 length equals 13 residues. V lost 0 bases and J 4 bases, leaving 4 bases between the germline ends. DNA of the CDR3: TGTGCCAGCAGCTTAGCTAGGAAAAACATTCAGTACTTC. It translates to CASSLARKNIQYF.

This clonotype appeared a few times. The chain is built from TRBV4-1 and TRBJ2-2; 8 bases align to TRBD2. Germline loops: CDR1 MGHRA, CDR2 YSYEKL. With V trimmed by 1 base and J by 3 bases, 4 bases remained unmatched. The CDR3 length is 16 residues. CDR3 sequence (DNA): TGCGCCAGCAGCCAAGCGGCGGGGGGCTACACCGGGGAGCTGTTTTTT. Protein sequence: CASSQAAGGYTGELFF.

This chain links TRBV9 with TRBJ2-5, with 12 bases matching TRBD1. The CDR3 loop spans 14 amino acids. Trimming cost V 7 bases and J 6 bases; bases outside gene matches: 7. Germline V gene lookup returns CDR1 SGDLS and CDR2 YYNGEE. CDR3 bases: TGTGCCAGCTCCGGGACAGGGGGCCGGAAGACCCAGTACTTC. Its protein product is CASSGTGGRKTQYF.

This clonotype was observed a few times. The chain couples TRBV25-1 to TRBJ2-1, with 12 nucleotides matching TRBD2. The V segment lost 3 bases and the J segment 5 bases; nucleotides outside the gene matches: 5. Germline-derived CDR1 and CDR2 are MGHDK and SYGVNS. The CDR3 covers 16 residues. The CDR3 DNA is TGTGCCAGCAGTGACCGTACTAGCGGGAGGAACAATGAGCAGTTCTTC. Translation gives CASSDRTSGRNNEQFF.

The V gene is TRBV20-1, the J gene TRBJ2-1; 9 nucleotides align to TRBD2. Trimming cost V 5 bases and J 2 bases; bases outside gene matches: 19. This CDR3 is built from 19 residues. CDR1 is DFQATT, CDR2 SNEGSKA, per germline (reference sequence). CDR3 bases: TGCAGTGCTGCCGGGATGGCTAGCGGGACACTAGGCCCCTACAATGAGCAGTTCTTC. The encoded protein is CSAAGMASGTLGPYNEQFF.

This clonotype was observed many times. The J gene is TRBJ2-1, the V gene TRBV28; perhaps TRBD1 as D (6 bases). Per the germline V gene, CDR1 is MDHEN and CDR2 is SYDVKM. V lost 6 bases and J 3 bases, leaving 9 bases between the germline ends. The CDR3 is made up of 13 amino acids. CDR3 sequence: CASRQDSYNEQFF. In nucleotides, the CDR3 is TGTGCCAGCAGGCAGGACAGCTACAATGAGCAGTTCTTC.

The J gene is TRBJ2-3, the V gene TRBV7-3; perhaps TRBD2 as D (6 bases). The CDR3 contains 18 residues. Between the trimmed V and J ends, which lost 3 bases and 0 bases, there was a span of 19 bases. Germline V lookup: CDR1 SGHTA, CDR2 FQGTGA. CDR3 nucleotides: TGTGCCAGCAGCTTCTCGATAGCGGAGACTCCTAGCACAGATACGCAGTATTTT. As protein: CASSFSIAETPSTDTQYF.

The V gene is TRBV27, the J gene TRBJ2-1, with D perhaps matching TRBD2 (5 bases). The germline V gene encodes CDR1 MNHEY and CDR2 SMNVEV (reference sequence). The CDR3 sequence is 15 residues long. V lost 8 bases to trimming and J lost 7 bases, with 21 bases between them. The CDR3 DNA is TGTGCCAGCCAACGCTCTAGCCCCCGGAGGAATGAGCAGTTCTTC. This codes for CASQRSSPRRNEQFF.

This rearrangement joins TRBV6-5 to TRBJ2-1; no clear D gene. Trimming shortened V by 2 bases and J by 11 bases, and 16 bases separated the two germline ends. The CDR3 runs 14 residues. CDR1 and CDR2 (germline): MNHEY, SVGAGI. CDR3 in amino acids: CASSYLDPDAKQFF. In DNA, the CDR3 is TGTGCCAGCAGTTACCTAGACCCGGACGCAAAGCAGTTCTTC.

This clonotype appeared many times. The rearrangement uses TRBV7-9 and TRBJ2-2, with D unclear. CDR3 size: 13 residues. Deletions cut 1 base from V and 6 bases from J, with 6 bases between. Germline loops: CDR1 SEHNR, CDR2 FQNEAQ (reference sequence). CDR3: CASSLVGPGELFF. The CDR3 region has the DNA TGTGCCAGCAGCTTAGTTGGGCCCGGGGAGCTGTTTTTT.

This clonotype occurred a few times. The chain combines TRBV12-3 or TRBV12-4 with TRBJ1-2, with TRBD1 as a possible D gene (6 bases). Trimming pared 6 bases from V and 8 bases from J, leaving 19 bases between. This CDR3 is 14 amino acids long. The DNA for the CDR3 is TGTGCCAGCAGGCTGGGAGGGGGGTCCAAAGGCTACACCTTC. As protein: CASRLGGGSKGYTF.

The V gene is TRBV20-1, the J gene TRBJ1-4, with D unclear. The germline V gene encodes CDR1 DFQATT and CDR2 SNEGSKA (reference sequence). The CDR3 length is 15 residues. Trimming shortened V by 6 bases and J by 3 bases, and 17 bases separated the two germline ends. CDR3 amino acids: CSATLWAVANEKLFF. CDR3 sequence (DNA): TGCAGTGCCACACTATGGGCGGTCGCTAATGAAAAACTGTTTTTT.

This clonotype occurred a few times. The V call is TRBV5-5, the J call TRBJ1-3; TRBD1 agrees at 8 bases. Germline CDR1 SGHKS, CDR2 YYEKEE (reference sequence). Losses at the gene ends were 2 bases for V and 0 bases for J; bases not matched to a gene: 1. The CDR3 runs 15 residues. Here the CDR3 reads CASSFTGGSGNTIYF. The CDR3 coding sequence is TGTGCCAGCAGCTTTACAGGGGGCTCTGGAAACACCATATATTTT.